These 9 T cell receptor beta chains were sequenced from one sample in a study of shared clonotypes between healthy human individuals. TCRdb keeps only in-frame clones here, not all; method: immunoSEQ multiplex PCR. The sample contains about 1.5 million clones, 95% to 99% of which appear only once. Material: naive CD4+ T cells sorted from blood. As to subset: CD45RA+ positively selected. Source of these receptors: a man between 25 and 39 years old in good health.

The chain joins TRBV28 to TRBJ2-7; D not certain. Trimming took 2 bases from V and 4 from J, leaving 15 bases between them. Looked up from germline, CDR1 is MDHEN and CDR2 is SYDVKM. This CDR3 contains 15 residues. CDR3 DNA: TGTGCCAGCAGTTTACACTCCGGTCACTCTTACGAGCAGTACTTC. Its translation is CASSLHSGHSYEQYF.

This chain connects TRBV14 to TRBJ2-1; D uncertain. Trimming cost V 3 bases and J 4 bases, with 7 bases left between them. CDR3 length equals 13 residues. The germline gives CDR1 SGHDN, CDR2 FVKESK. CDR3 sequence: CASSQRRYNEQFF. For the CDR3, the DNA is TGTGCCAGCAGCCAGCGGCGGTACAATGAGCAGTTCTTC.

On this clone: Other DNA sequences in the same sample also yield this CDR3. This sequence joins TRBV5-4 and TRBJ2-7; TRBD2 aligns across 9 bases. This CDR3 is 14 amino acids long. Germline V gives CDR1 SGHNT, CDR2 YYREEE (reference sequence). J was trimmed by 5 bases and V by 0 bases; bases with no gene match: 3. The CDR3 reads CASSLELAGNEQYF. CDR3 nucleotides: TGTGCCAGCAGCTTGGAGCTAGCGGGAAACGAGCAGTACTTC.

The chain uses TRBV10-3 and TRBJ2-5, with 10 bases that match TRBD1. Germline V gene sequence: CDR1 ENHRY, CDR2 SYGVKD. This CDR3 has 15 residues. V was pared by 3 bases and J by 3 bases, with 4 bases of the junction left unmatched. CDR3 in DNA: TGTGCCATCAGTGAAGTGGGGACAGGGGAAGAGACCCAGTACTTC. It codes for CAISEVGTGEETQYF.

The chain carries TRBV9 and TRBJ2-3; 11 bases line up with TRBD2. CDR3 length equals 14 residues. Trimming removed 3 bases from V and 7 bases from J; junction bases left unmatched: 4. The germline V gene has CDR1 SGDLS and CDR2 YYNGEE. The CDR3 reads CASSETSGTNTQYF. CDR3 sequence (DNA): TGTGCCAGCAGCGAGACTAGCGGGACTAATACGCAGTATTTT.

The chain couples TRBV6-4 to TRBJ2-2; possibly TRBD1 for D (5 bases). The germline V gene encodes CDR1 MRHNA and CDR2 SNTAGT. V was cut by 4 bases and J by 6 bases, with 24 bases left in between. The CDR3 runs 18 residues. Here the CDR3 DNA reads TGTGCCAGCAGTGCCAACTCGACAGCCCAGATGACTCCCGGGGAGCTGTTTTTT. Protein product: CASSANSTAQMTPGELFF.

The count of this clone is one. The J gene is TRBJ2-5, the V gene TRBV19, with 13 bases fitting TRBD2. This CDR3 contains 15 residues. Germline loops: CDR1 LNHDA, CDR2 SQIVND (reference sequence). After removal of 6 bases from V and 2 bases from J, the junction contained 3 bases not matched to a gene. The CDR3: CASSELAGGQETQYF. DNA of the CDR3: TGTGCCAGTAGCGAACTAGCGGGAGGGCAAGAGACCCAGTACTTC.

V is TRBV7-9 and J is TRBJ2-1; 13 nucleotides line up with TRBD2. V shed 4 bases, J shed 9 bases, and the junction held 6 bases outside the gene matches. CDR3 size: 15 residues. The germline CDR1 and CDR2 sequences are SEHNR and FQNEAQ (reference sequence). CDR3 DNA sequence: TGTGCCAGCAGCTATACTAGCGGGAGGGCTCCTGAGCAGTTCTTC. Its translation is CASSYTSGRAPEQFF.

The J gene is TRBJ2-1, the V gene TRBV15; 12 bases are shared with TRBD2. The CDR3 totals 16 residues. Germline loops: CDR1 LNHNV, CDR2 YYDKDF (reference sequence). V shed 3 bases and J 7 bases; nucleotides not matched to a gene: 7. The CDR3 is CATSSNLAGGPNEQFF. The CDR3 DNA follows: TGTGCCACCAGCAGCAATCTAGCGGGAGGGCCGAATGAGCAGTTCTTC.